This entry lists 9 T cell receptor beta chains sequenced from one sample in a study of response to subunit inactivated influenza vaccine. TCRdb reprocessed the RT-PCR reads via MiXCR and lists one record per CDR3 protein. Of under 800,000 distinct CDR3 sequences in the sample, approximately 15% were seen once. Sequences were derived from PBMCs from blood, sampled roughly 15 days before vaccination. The source of these receptors is a man in his forties or fifties who received an inactivated influenza vaccine.

This clonotype occurred a few times. The chain carries TRBV7-9 and TRBJ2-4; D gene unclear. The CDR3 contains 12 residues. In germline, CDR1 is SEHNR, CDR2 FQNEAQ (reference sequence). V was shortened by 5 bases and J by 9 bases, with 11 bases between the two germline ends. The CDR3 loop reads CASSPVQSIQYF. In DNA, the CDR3 is TGTGCCAGCAGCCCTGTACAGTCCATTCAGTACTTC.

This clonotype was seen ten or more times. The chain links TRBV4-3 to TRBJ1-4; TRBD1 matches at 8 bases. Germline CDR1 is LGHNA and CDR2 is YSLEER. After removal of 1 base from V and 5 bases from J, the junction contained 3 bases not matched to a gene. The CDR3 totals 15 residues. The CDR3 nucleotides are TGCGCCAGCAGCCAAGGGGGGACAGGCAATGAAAAACTGTTTTTT. This encodes CASSQGGTGNEKLFF.

This clonotype was counted many times. This chain connects TRBV9 to TRBJ2-2; no firm D call. This CDR3 region has 16 residues. Looked up from germline, CDR1 is SGDLS and CDR2 is YYNGEE. V was shortened by 0 bases and J by 2 bases, with 11 bases between the two germline ends. The CDR3 reads CASSVAGVVNTGELFF. The CDR3 region has the DNA TGTGCCAGCAGCGTAGCCGGAGTGGTAAACACCGGGGAGCTGTTTTTT.

The chain combines TRBV28 with TRBJ2-7; TRBD2 matches 8 bases. V lost 6 bases, J lost 6 bases, and 10 bases stayed unmatched. Per the germline V gene, CDR1 is MDHEN and CDR2 is SYDVKM. This CDR3 has 14 amino acids. CDR3 DNA sequence: TGTGCCAGCAGCCCCAGCGGGAGATTAGGCGAGCAGTACTTC. Amino acids: CASSPSGRLGEQYF.

The table lists this clonotype with a few counts. V gene TRBV12-3 or TRBV12-4 combines with J gene TRBJ2-1, with D unclear. V was shortened by 5 bases and J by 4 bases, with 12 bases between the two germline ends. The CDR3 contains 14 residues. The chain's CDR3 is CASSRLFPYNEQFF. In DNA, the CDR3 is TGTGCCAGCAGTCGACTCTTCCCATACAATGAGCAGTTCTTC.

The chain recombines TRBV7-2 with TRBJ1-2; D is possibly TRBD1 (5 bases). The V gene lost 6 bases and the J gene lost 5 bases, with 13 bases spanning the gap. This CDR3 has 13 amino acids. Germline lookup yields CDR1 SGHTA and CDR2 FQGNSA. CDR3 sequence (DNA): TGTGCCAGCAGGCGGGACCGAGAATATGGCTACACCTTC. Encoded protein: CASRRDREYGYTF.

About this clonotype itself: At one boundary the junction diverges from the germline segment, which might be a read error. J is TRBJ2-7 and V is TRBV5-5, with TRBD1 identical over 12 bases. Germline assignment: CDR1 SGHKS and CDR2 YYEKEE (reference sequence). The CDR3 totals 17 residues. The CDR3 bases are TGTACCAGCAGCATTGGGACAGGGGGCTATCCCCCCAACGAGCAGTACTTC. Translation gives CTSSIGTGGYPPNEQYF.

This clonotype came up many times. This chain joins TRBV10-3 and TRBJ2-5, with D perhaps matching TRBD2 (6 bases). Germline CDR1 is ENHRY and CDR2 is SYGVKD. V was pared by 5 bases and J by 1 base, with 8 bases between. The CDR3 loop spans 13 amino acids. The CDR3 sequence: CAISPGLQETQYF. Here the CDR3 DNA reads TGTGCCATCAGTCCGGGACTCCAAGAGACCCAGTACTTC.

This clonotype was detected only a few times. The V gene is TRBV3-1, the J gene TRBJ2-1, with D perhaps matching TRBD1 or TRBD2 (5 bases each). CDR1 is LGHDT and CDR2 is YNNKEL in the germline V gene (reference sequence). The CDR3 extends over 11 amino acids. With 1 base removed from V and 13 bases from J, the gap between germline ends came to 8 bases. The CDR3, as DNA: TGTGCCAGCAGCCAAGCGGGACCCCAGTTCTTC. Translated: CASSQAGPQFF.